What follows are 3 T cell receptor beta chains derived from one specimen sequenced in a study of Graves' ophthalmopathy and Graves' hyperthyroidism. RNA transcripts yielded amplified TCR beta CDR3 regions. Amplification began with first-round RT-PCR using HTBI primers, then second-round multiplex PCR was performed. TCRdb itself ran the multiplex PCR reads through MiXCR, one entry per CDR3 protein. Here the sample spans about 200,000 distinct CDR3 sequences, 25% to 35% being singletons. The sequencing sample was made of peripheral blood. All receptors derive from a man aged 45-60 years with Graves' ophthalmopathy.

This clonotype was recorded many times. The chain joins TRBV7-2 to TRBJ1-5, with 7 nucleotides matching TRBD1. The CDR3 extends over 15 amino acids. With 5 bases clipped from V and 6 bases from J, the junction kept 10 bases outside the gene matches. The V gene's germline CDR1 is SGHTA and CDR2 FQGNSA. The CDR3 protein is CASSPGTDGSQPQHF. As DNA, the CDR3 is TGTGCCAGCAGCCCAGGGACAGACGGCTCTCAGCCCCAGCATTTT.

In its sample, this clonotype was seen many times. This chain links TRBV4-1 with TRBJ1-6; TRBD1 matches at 7 bases. The V and J ends lost 0 bases and 8 bases, in that order; junction bases with no gene match: 7. Germline V gene sequence: CDR1 MGHRA, CDR2 YSYEKL. The CDR3 consists of 16 residues. The CDR3 DNA follows: TGCGCCAGCAGCCAAGATTCAAGGGACAGCGATTCACCCCTCCACTTT. Translating gives CASSQDSRDSDSPLHF.

This clonotype has at least ten counts. The chain joins TRBV29-1 to TRBJ2-4; weak D call: TRBD2 (6 bases). With 4 bases removed from V and 7 bases from J, the gap between germline ends came to 11 bases. Germline V CDR1 and CDR2: SQVTM, ANQGSEA. The CDR3 is 12 residues long. The DNA of the CDR3 is TGCAGCGTTGTTGCCCGGGGGAACATTCAGTACTTC. Protein: CSVVARGNIQYF.